The sequence of this T cell receptor (beta chain) was determined in a study of T cell repertoires in ileal Crohn's disease. The overall study: Less than 45% were active smokers at surgery; median disease duration was 7.9 years.

TCRdb's copy holds only in-frame clones and misses some; the assay was immunoSEQ multiplex PCR. The sample includes 11,000 to 15,000 clones, around 84% seen only once; the top ten take 6.5%. The CDR3 is 14 amino acids. Germline CDR1 is SGHAT and CDR2 is FQNNGV. Trimming left V 3 bases short and J 9 bases short, with 15 bases between. On this clone itself: Its matching antigen is unknown.

Points from the study as a whole: Clonality above 26.8% at surgery always came with endoscopic recurrence. Clonal expansions were more frequent in active smokers than non-smokers at surgery. Sorted CD8 T cells held more high-frequency clones than CD4.

The V call is TRBV11-2, the J call TRBJ2-1; D call uncertain. Source material: ileal tissue. This clonotype was sampled from an adult with Crohn's disease. The CDR3 loop is CASSLRSVGGEQFF. The CDR3 DNA is TGTGCCAGCAGCTTGCGGTCGGTTGGCGGTGAGCAGTTCTTC.